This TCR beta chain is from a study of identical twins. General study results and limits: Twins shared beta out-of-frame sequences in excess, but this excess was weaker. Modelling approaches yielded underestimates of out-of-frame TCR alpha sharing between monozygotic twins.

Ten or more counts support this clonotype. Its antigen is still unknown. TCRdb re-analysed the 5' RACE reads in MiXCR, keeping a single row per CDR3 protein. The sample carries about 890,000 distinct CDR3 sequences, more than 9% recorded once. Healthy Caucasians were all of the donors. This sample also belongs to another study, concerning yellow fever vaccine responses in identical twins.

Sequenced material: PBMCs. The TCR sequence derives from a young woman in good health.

The CDR3 DNA reads TGTGCCAGCAGTTCCCAGGGAAGGTATGGCTACACCTTC. Residues: CASSSQGRYGYTF. The chain recombines TRBV12-3 or TRBV12-4 with TRBJ1-2; D might be TRBD1 (5 bases). This CDR3 has 13 residues. V lost 4 bases to trimming and J lost 5 bases, with 11 bases between them.